Listed here are 5 T cell receptor beta chains from one sample, sequenced in a study of T cells in Graves' hyperthyroidism and ophthalmopathy. RNA transcripts gave rise to amplified TCR beta CDR3 regions. HTBI primers were the set used in a first-round RT-PCR of the TCR CDR3. TCRdb recomputed calls from the multiplex PCR reads with MiXCR, one row per CDR3 protein. Of roughly 240,000 distinct CDR3 sequences in the sample, approximately 23% were seen once. Sequenced: blood. These receptors originate from a woman in her 40s with Graves' ophthalmopathy.

At least ten counts were recorded for this clonotype. J is TRBJ1-1 and V is TRBV28; unclear D gene. V lost 5 bases, J lost 1 base, and 8 bases lay in between. There are 13 residues in the CDR3. CDR1 is MDHEN, CDR2 SYDVKM, per germline. CDR3: CASSPLRNTEAFF. The CDR3 nucleotides are TGTGCCAGCAGTCCCCTACGGAACACTGAAGCTTTCTTT. The variable domain in full, completed from reference TRBV28 and TRBJ1-1, reads DVKVTQSSRYLVKRTGEKVFLECVQDMDHENMFWYRQDPGLGLRLIYFSYDVKMKEKGDIPEGYSVSREKKERFSLILESASTNQTSMYLCASSPLRNTEAFFGQGTRLTVV.

V is TRBV6-1 and J is TRBJ1-2; D is ambiguous. In germline, CDR1 is MNHNS, CDR2 SASEGT. V lost 0 bases to trimming and J lost 5 bases, with 16 bases between them. The CDR3 extends over 16 amino acids. CDR3 sequence: CASSEAQPGTRYGYTF. The CDR3 region has the DNA TGTGCCAGCAGTGAAGCGCAACCGGGAACTCGGTATGGCTACACCTTC.

This clonotype was recorded many times. Given a much more abundant clone one base away, this may be a read error. The genes are TRBV29-1 and TRBJ2-7; 7 bases match TRBD1. V lost 3 bases, J lost 3 bases, and 20 bases stayed unmatched. Germline V gene lookup returns CDR1 SQVTM and CDR2 ANQGSEA. The CDR3 totals 18 residues. The CDR3 loop is CSVEARDSTTPDLYEQYF. CDR3 DNA: TGCAGCGTTGAGGCCCGGGACAGCACCACGCCGGATCTCTACGAGCAGTACTTC.

This clonotype was seen many times. The gene calls are TRBV6-5 and TRBJ2-7; tentative D call: TRBD2 (5 bases). The CDR3 totals 15 residues. With 6 bases removed from V and 1 base from J, the gap between germline ends came to 16 bases. CDR1 and CDR2 (germline): MNHEY, SVGAGI. The CDR3 reads CASSLEGGLSYEQYF. The CDR3 DNA follows: TGTGCCAGCAGCTTAGAGGGTGGACTTTCCTACGAGCAGTACTTC.

The table lists this clonotype with many counts. The rearrangement uses TRBV20-1 and TRBJ2-5, with D maybe TRBD2 (6 bases). V lost 0 bases and J 6 bases, leaving 17 bases between the germline ends. There are 15 residues in the CDR3. Per the germline V gene, CDR1 is DFQATT and CDR2 is SNEGSKA (reference sequence). The CDR3 here is CSARDQASARKTQYF. The CDR3, as DNA: TGCAGTGCTAGAGATCAGGCTAGCGCCCGCAAGACCCAGTACTTC.